This T cell receptor (beta chain) was recorded in a study of blood T cells in healthy people across ages. Germline V lookup: CDR1 MNHEY, CDR2 SVGAGI. The CDR3 contains 13 residues. J gave up 6 bases and V 9 bases, and 7 bases lay outside the gene matches. With a J-beta primer mix and a sample-barcoded 5' primer, a second PCR ran roughly 7 to 11 cycles. TCRdb re-derived calls from the 5' RACE reads in MiXCR, one entry per CDR3 protein. The repertoire holds hundreds of thousands of distinct CDR3 sequences, around 25% seen once, with 9.4% in the top ten. This sample was shared with a second study, whose subject was T cells of mothers and their children.

This sequence was found in a boy aged 5 to 17 in good health. The sequenced material came from blood. V usage is TRBV6-5 and J usage is TRBJ1-5; TRBD1 matches at 8 bases. CDR3 amino acids: CASQGALSQPQHF. The CDR3 DNA reads TGTGCCAGTCAGGGGGCGTTAAGTCAGCCCCAGCATTTT.